This T cell receptor beta chain was identified in a study of blood T cell repertoires in COVID-19. Turning to the study itself: Acute-phase and convalescent COVID-19 samples originated in the United States, Italy and Spain. In each case, the material was cDNA or gDNA derived from T cells, B-cell-depleted T cells, or PBMCs.

In this sample, this clone turned up a few times. Those who participated ranged in age from about 18 to 89 years and resided in around 22 US areas. Generated by immunoSEQ multiplex PCR, the TCRdb table keeps only in-frame clones and is missing some. The profile covers about 400,000 clones, with roughly 86% appearing a single time and approximately 1.5% taken by the ten largest. Trimming stripped 4 bases from V and 1 base from J, with 10 bases between. The CDR3 totals 13 residues. Germline CDR1 reads SQVTM; CDR2 reads ANQGSEA. This chain uses TRBV29-1 with TRBJ1-1, with D uncertain. The sample taken for sequencing was PBMCs or T cells enriched from blood (not recorded which). This TCR was recovered from a woman aged 25 to 45 who had recovered from COVID-19. CDR3 in amino acids: CSVAGRQNTEAFF. The CDR3 nucleotides read TGCAGCGTTGCTGGCAGACAGAACACTGAAGCTTTCTTT.